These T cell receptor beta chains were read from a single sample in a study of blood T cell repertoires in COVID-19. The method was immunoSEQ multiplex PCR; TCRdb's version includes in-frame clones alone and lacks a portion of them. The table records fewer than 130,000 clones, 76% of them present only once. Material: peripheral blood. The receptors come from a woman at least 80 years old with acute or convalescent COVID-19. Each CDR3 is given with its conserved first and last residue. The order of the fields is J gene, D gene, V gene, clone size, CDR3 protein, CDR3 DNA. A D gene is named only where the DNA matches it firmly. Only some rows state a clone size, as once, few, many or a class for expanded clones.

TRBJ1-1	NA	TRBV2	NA	CASKRAETGTEAFF	TGTGCCAGCAAACGGGCCGAGACAGGTACTGAAGCTTTCTTT
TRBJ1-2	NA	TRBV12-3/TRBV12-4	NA	CASSDSGGYGYTF	TGTGCCAGCAGTGATTCGGGGGGCTATGGCTACACCTTC
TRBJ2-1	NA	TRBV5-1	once	CASSGGTGSGVYNEQFF	TGCGCCAGCAGCGGGGGCACGGGGTCAGGGGTCTACAATGAGCAGTTCTTC
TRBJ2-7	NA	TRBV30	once	CAWSAGTSKSYEQYF	TGTGCCTGGAGTGCCGGGACTTCGAAATCCTACGAGCAGTACTTC
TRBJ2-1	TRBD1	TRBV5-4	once	CASSFQGAYEKHNEQFF	TGTGCCAGCAGCTTCCAGGGGGCTTATGAAAAACACAATGAGCAGTTCTTC
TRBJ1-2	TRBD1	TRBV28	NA	CASKTGANYGYTF	TGTGCCAGCAAGACAGGGGCGAACTATGGCTACACCTTC
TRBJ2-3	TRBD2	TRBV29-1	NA	CSVALARDTQYF	TGCAGCGTTGCACTAGCGAGAGATACGCAGTATTTT
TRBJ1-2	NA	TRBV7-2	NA	CASSLVTAGSYGYTF	TGTGCCAGCAGCTTAGTGACGGCAGGCTCGTATGGCTACACCTTC
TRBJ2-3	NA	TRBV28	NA	CAVVGVDTQYF	TGTGCCGTAGTGGGAGTGGATACGCAGTATTTT
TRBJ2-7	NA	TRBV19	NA	CASSPALGGSYEQYF	TGTGCCAGTAGTCCCGCGTTAGGAGGTTCCTACGAGCAGTACTTC
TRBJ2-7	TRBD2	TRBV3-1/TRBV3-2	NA	CASSLSGRENEQYF	TGTGCCAGCAGCCTTAGCGGGAGGGAAAACGAGCAGTACTTC
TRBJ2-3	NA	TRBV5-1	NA	CASSLGQGSSTDTQYF	TGCGCCAGCAGCTTGGGGCAGGGCTCTAGCACAGATACGCAGTATTTT
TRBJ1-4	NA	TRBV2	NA	CASSLYAGSNEKLFF	TGTGCCAGCAGCCTATATGCCGGTTCTAATGAAAAACTGTTTTTT
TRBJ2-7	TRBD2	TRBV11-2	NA	CASSLEKLATPYEQYF	TGTGCCAGCAGCTTGGAGAAACTAGCGACCCCCTACGAGCAGTACTTC
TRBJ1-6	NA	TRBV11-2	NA	CASSPRQWTPLHF	TGTGCCAGCAGCCCCCGACAGTGGACACCCCTCCACTTT
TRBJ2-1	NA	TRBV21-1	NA	CASRRVGGGFNEQFF	TGTGCCAGCAGGCGCGTGGGCGGGGGATTCAATGAGCAGTTCTTC
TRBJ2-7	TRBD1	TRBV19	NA	CASSRTGNSFYEQYF	TGTGCCAGTAGTAGGACAGGGAACTCCTTCTACGAGCAGTACTTC
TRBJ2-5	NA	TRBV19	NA	CASSPRVETQYF	TGTGCCAGTAGTCCCAGGGTGGAGACCCAGTACTTC
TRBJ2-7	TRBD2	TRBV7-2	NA	CASSLRVGPAGFYEQYF	TGTGCCAGCAGCTTAAGGGTAGGCCCAGCGGGGTTCTACGAGCAGTACTTC
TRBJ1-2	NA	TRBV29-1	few	CSVDHTTQNGYTF	TGCAGCGTTGATCATACTACGCAGAATGGCTACACCTTC